The 11 T cell receptor beta chains presented below share a single source sample, sequenced in a study of T cell responses to AZD1222 COVID-19 vaccine. Clones were sequenced by immunoSEQ multiplex PCR, and TCRdb holds only the in-frame ones, with some missing. The table lists 250,000 to 300,000 clones, around 93% of them singletons. Specimen: peripheral blood, collected 28 days after the second AZD1222 dose. These receptors were collected from an adult who received the AZD1222 COVID-19 vaccine.

Remarks on this clone: The sample contains more than one DNA sequence encoding this CDR3. The chain joins TRBV4-1 to TRBJ1-5; no reliable D call. The V gene's germline CDR1 is MGHRA and CDR2 YSYEKL. The CDR3 sequence is 13 residues long. The V end was cut by 0 bases, the J end by 4 bases, with 4 bases between. This CDR3 is CASSQDGNQPQHF. The CDR3 nucleotides read TGCGCCAGCAGCCAAGATGGTAATCAGCCCCAGCATTTT.

The rearrangement links TRBV9 to TRBJ2-1; TRBD2 might be the D (5 bases). The CDR3 covers 16 residues. Trimming took off 3 bases at V and 4 bases at J, with 17 bases between the two ends. Germline loops: CDR1 SGDLS, CDR2 YYNGEE. CDR3: CASSANGLLGYNEQFF. The CDR3 DNA reads as TGTGCCAGCAGCGCCAACGGACTTTTGGGGTACAATGAGCAGTTCTTC.

The chain recombines TRBV20-1 with TRBJ1-6; D not resolved. CDR1 is DFQATT and CDR2 is SNEGSKA in the germline V gene (reference sequence). V lost 4 bases, J lost 2 bases, and 9 bases lay in between. The CDR3 has 14 residues. Here the CDR3 reads CSATDPAYNSPLHF. CDR3 DNA: TGCAGTGCTACTGACCCGGCCTATAATTCACCCCTCCACTTT.

The rearrangement links TRBV5-1 to TRBJ1-1; D is unclear. V was clipped by 3 bases and J by 2 bases, with 14 bases between them. CDR3 length: 15 residues. Germline V CDR1 and CDR2: SGHRS, YFSETQ. This chain's CDR3 is CASSSPEQLNTEAFF. DNA of the CDR3: TGCGCCAGCAGCTCGCCGGAACAGCTTAACACTGAAGCTTTCTTT.

The V gene is TRBV28, the J gene TRBJ2-1; the D gene is possibly TRBD2 (5 bases). The CDR3 loop spans 12 amino acids. Germline CDR1 reads MDHEN; CDR2 reads SYDVKM. V was shortened by 11 bases and J by 10 bases, with 18 bases between the two germline ends. The CDR3 here is CAANGGFGEQFF. As DNA, the CDR3 is TGTGCCGCCAACGGAGGTTTTGGAGAGCAGTTCTTC.

The chain employs TRBV7-9 and TRBJ2-7, with 9 positions matching TRBD2. The CDR3 spans 14 residues. CDR1 and CDR2 (germline): SEHNR, FQNEAQ (reference sequence). V was clipped by 5 bases and J by 3 bases; unmatched bases: 5. In DNA, the CDR3 is TGTGCCAGCAGCCTTAGCGGGAGTGGCTACGAGCAGTACTTC. It encodes CASSLSGSGYEQYF.

Comments on this clone: The same CDR3 arises from other DNA sequences in this sample as well. This chain uses TRBV5-1 with TRBJ2-1, with unresolved D. The CDR3 is 16 residues long. Trimming left V 0 bases short and J 0 bases short, with 10 bases between. CDR1 is SGHRS, CDR2 YFSETQ, per germline. CDR3 region: CASSLAGSSSYNEQFF. Here the CDR3 DNA reads TGCGCCAGCAGCTTGGCGGGCTCGAGCTCCTACAATGAGCAGTTCTTC.

The rearrangement links TRBV6-4 to TRBJ1-2, with D hard to call. V gave up 8 bases and J gave up 2 bases, with 3 bases separating them. There are 10 residues in the CDR3. CDR1 MRHNA and CDR2 SNTAGT come from the germline V gene. The CDR3 DNA follows: TGTGCCAGCCCAAACTATGGCTACACCTTC. Residues: CASPNYGYTF.

This clone was seen just once. The CDR3 sequence: CASSLLAPSPLHF. The CDR3 nucleotides read TGTGCCAGCAGCTTGTTGGCCCCTTCACCCCTCCACTTT. This chain uses TRBV5-8 with TRBJ1-6, with D uncertain. Trimming removed 1 base at V and 9 bases at J, with 8 bases between. The CDR3 is made up of 13 amino acids. Per germline, CDR1 SGHTS and CDR2 YDEGEE.

V usage is TRBV9 and J usage is TRBJ2-1, with D possibly matching TRBD1 (6 bases). V shed 7 bases and J shed 0 bases, with 11 bases lying between them. Germline CDR1 is SGDLS and CDR2 is YYNGEE. CDR3 length equals 14 residues. The chain's CDR3 is CASSGDISYNEQFF. CDR3 DNA sequence: TGTGCCAGCTCCGGGGACATCTCCTACAATGAGCAGTTCTTC.

This rearrangement joins TRBV29-1 to TRBJ1-2; TRBD1 might be the D (6 bases). V lost 7 bases to trimming and J lost 2 bases, with 11 bases between them. Germline lookup yields CDR1 SQVTM and CDR2 ANQGSEA. The CDR3 sequence is 12 residues long. Here the CDR3 DNA reads TGCAGCGCCGGGGGGGGCAACTATGGCTACACCTTC. It yields the protein CSAGGGNYGYTF.